Shown below are 32 T cell receptor beta chains from a single sample sequenced in a study of metastatic and nonmetastatic thyroid tumors. TCRdb re-called the PCR reads through MiXCR. The table records over 15,000 clones, about 3.5% of them present only once. Patients underwent thyroid surgery, and none had received any treatment before it. What was sequenced was tumor tissue. The receptors shown here come from a female donor with papillary thyroid cancer or a benign thyroid nodule (not recorded which). Some clones in this sample may be carry-over from other donors' samples.

This chain uses TRBV28 with TRBJ2-7; weak D call: TRBD2 (5 bases). Germline V gene sequence: CDR1 MDHEN, CDR2 SYDVKM. The CDR3 totals 13 residues. Between the trimmed V and J ends, which lost 10 bases and 0 bases, there was a span of 13 bases. The CDR3 region has the DNA TGTGCCACTGAGGGATCGCACTCCTACGAGCAGTACTTC. Residues: CATEGSHSYEQYF.

CDR3 coding DNA: TGTGCCAGCAGCTGGACAGGGGAGCAGTTCTTC. This translates into CASSWTGEQFF. The genes are TRBV11-3 and TRBJ2-1; 8 bases match TRBD1. V shed 4 bases and J 10 bases; nucleotides not matched to a gene: 0. CDR1 and CDR2 (germline): SGHNT, YENEEA. The CDR3 length is 11 residues.

Comment on this clone: At one boundary the junction diverges from the germline segment, which might be a read error. This rearrangement joins TRBV5-1 to TRBJ2-2; TRBD1 is a possible D gene (6 bases). CDR3 length: 15 amino acids. CDR1 is SGHRS, CDR2 YFSETQ, per germline. CDR3 residues: CASSLGFGDTRELFF. As DNA, the CDR3 is TGCGCCAGCAGCTTGGGGTTCGGGGACACCAGGGAGCTGTTTTTT.

This clone has more than one count but fewer than ten. This chain connects TRBV20-1 to TRBJ1-2; possible D gene TRBD1, 6 bases. CDR3 length equals 15 residues. Germline lookup yields CDR1 DFQATT and CDR2 SNEGSKA (reference sequence). For the CDR3, the DNA is TGCAGCGCCGGTCGGGGGGGGCTATCTAACTATGGCTACACCTTC. It is translated as CSAGRGGLSNYGYTF.

This clone has a handful of counts. The rearrangement links TRBV19 to TRBJ1-1, with a tentative D call TRBD1 (5 bases). Germline CDR1 LNHDA, CDR2 SQIVND (reference sequence). This CDR3 region has 15 residues. V was trimmed by 5 bases and J by 4 bases, leaving 17 bases between them. CDR3 nucleotides: TGTGCCAGTAGTCCCCAAAGGGACTTTGGCACTGAAGCTTTCTTT. Its protein product is CASSPQRDFGTEAFF.

This rearrangement joins TRBV12-3 or TRBV12-4 to TRBJ2-7; 7 nucleotides line up with TRBD1. V was clipped by 5 bases and J by 6 bases; unmatched bases: 4. This CDR3 region has 12 residues. The CDR3 reads CASSTGDLEQYF. The DNA for the CDR3 is TGTGCCAGCAGTACAGGGGATCTCGAGCAGTACTTC.

This clone was seen more than once but under ten times. V gene TRBV20-1 combines with J gene TRBJ1-5; possibly TRBD1 for D (5 bases). The V end lost 4 bases, the J end lost 3 bases, and 16 bases lay between the germline ends. The CDR3 consists of 15 residues. The germline CDR1 and CDR2 sequences are DFQATT and SNEGSKA (reference sequence). In DNA, the CDR3 is TGCAGTGCTATGGGCCCGACAGTCTCCAATCAGCCCCAGCATTTT. Protein product: CSAMGPTVSNQPQHF.

This sequence joins TRBV6-1 and TRBJ1-1, with 9 bases lining up with TRBD1. Trimming took 2 bases from V and 11 from J; bases not matched to a gene: 6. The germline V gene encodes CDR1 MNHNS and CDR2 SASEGT. The CDR3 covers 13 residues. CDR3 DNA: TGTGCCAGCAGTGAATATGGGGACAGGGCGGCTTTCTTT. It encodes CASSEYGDRAAFF.

There are a few counts of this clone. The chain recombines TRBV6-5 with TRBJ2-7, with a possible D match to TRBD1 (6 bases). Germline lookup yields CDR1 MNHEY and CDR2 SVGAGI. This CDR3 is 15 amino acids long. The ends were cut back, 2 bases at V and 2 bases at J, with 13 bases in the middle. The CDR3 bases are TGTGCCAGCAGTTACGGAAACAGGGAGACCTACGAGCAGTACTTC. This encodes CASSYGNRETYEQYF.

This clone was counted only a few times. This chain joins TRBV12-3 or TRBV12-4 and TRBJ2-7; D possibly corresponds to TRBD2 (6 bases). This CDR3 has 13 residues. V was trimmed by 6 bases and J by 6 bases, leaving 15 bases between them. The CDR3 here is CASSRRRDSEQYF. The CDR3 DNA sequence: TGTGCCAGCAGCCGGAGGAGGGACTCCGAGCAGTACTTC.

The rearrangement links TRBV29-1 to TRBJ1-1; D is uncertain. V gave up 7 bases and J gave up 6 bases, with 12 bases separating them. Germline V gene data show CDR1 as SQVTM and CDR2 as ANQGSEA. The CDR3 totals 11 residues. CDR3 nucleotides: TGCAGCGACGGAGATGGCCCTGAAGCTTTCTTT. Its protein product is CSDGDGPEAFF.

The chain uses TRBV27 and TRBJ1-3; D is undetermined. CDR1 and CDR2 (germline): MNHEY, SMNVEV (reference sequence). Trimming took 8 bases from V and 0 from J, leaving 5 bases between them. This CDR3 contains 12 residues. The CDR3 DNA reads TGTGCCAGCCATCTCTCTGGAAACACCATATATTTT. It translates to CASHLSGNTIYF.

Within the sample, this clone is medium-sized. The V call is TRBV6-5, the J call TRBJ2-5, with D possibly TRBD2 on 5 matching bases. Trimming took 1 base from V and 4 from J, leaving 7 bases between them. CDR3 length equals 13 residues. Germline CDR1 reads MNHEY; CDR2 reads SVGAGI. CDR3 sequence reads: CASSYWERETQYF. For the CDR3, the DNA is TGTGCCAGCAGTTACTGGGAGAGAGAGACCCAGTACTTC.

This clone was detected many times. V usage is TRBV11-3 and J usage is TRBJ2-1; TRBD2 might be the D (6 bases). Germline V gene data show CDR1 as SGHNT and CDR2 as YENEEA. This CDR3 region has 16 residues. V lost 5 bases to trimming and J lost 6 bases, with 20 bases between them. The CDR3 region has the DNA TGTGCCAGCAGCAAAAGGGATTACGGGAGAGTCAATGAGCAGTTCTTC. Protein product: CASSKRDYGRVNEQFF.

This clone occurred a few times. The CDR3 sequence: CASSSCSTDTQYF. CDR3 DNA: TGTGCCAGCAGTTCGTGTAGCACAGATACGCAGTATTTT. The V and J genes are TRBV28 and TRBJ2-3, with no clear D. V gave up 4 bases and J gave up 0 bases, with 5 bases separating them. The length of the CDR3 is 13 residues. Per germline, CDR1 MDHEN and CDR2 SYDVKM.

This sequence joins TRBV6-1 and TRBJ2-7; D call uncertain. CDR1 and CDR2 from the germline V gene are MNHNS and SASEGT. V was clipped by 5 bases and J by 3 bases, with 11 bases between them. The CDR3 consists of 13 residues. CDR3 sequence: CASSLGSLYEQYF. Written as DNA, the CDR3 is TGTGCCAGCAGTCTCGGATCGCTCTACGAGCAGTACTTC.

This clone has a count of ten or more. The CDR3, as DNA: TGTGCCAGCAGTCCCGGGACAGGGGTTCCTGGGGCCAACGTCCTGACTTTC. Protein sequence: CASSPGTGVPGANVLTF. The chain links TRBV27 to TRBJ2-6; TRBD1 agrees at 10 bases. CDR1 is MNHEY and CDR2 is SMNVEV in the germline V gene (reference sequence). V shed 5 bases, J shed 2 bases, and the junction held 6 bases outside the gene matches. The CDR3 is made up of 17 amino acids.

This clone was seen a few times. The chain is built from TRBV5-1 and TRBJ2-7; D remains unclear. This CDR3 is built from 12 residues. Trimming removed 5 bases from V and 1 base from J, with 7 bases in between. Germline lookup yields CDR1 SGHRS and CDR2 YFSETQ. Written as DNA, the CDR3 is TGCGCCAGCAGGGGAAATTCCTACGAGCAGTACTTC. Translation: CASRGNSYEQYF.

This clone was found a few times. One end of the junction is discordant with germline, which a read error may explain. This chain uses TRBV6-1 with TRBJ2-7; D is unresolved. CDR1 and CDR2 from the germline V gene are MNHNS and SASEGT. This CDR3 region has 14 residues. The CDR3 reads CASNESLESEEQYF. CDR3 sequence (DNA): TGTGCCAGCAATGAATCCCTCGAGTCGGAAGAGCAGTACTTC.

By share, this clone counts as medium-sized. The rearrangement uses TRBV7-3 and TRBJ2-7; the match to TRBD1 covers 7 bases. Per the germline V gene, CDR1 is SGHTA and CDR2 is FQGTGA. V trimming: 5 bases; J trimming: 3 bases; junction bases outside the gene matches: 4. There are 13 residues in the CDR3. CDR3 protein: CASSQQGSYEQYF. The CDR3 DNA reads TGTGCCAGCAGCCAACAGGGGAGCTACGAGCAGTACTTC.

The V call is TRBV12-3 or TRBV12-4, the J call TRBJ1-1, with D possibly being TRBD1 (5 bases). The CDR3 covers 11 residues. The germline V and J ends were trimmed by 3 bases and 11 bases, with 10 bases remaining between them. The CDR3 DNA reads TGTGCCAGCAGTTTGCGGGGGACGGCTTTCTTT. It encodes CASSLRGTAFF.

The sample holds a few counts of this clone. DNA of the CDR3: TGTGCCAGCAGCCAAGATATGCAGGGGACTAGAGAGCAGTACTTC. Amino acids: CASSQDMQGTREQYF. V gene TRBV4-2 combines with J gene TRBJ2-7; the match to TRBD2 covers 8 bases. The V segment lost 0 bases and the J segment 7 bases; nucleotides outside the gene matches: 8. The CDR3 is made up of 15 amino acids. Per germline, CDR1 LGHNA and CDR2 YNFKEQ.

The chain employs TRBV6-1 and TRBJ2-7, with D perhaps matching TRBD2 (5 bases). Trimming shortened V by 5 bases and J by 7 bases, and 24 bases separated the two germline ends. Germline lookup yields CDR1 MNHNS and CDR2 SASEGT. The CDR3 length is 16 residues. CDR3 in DNA: TGTGCCAGCAGTCGAGTGGGGAGCCCATCAGTCGGGGAGCAGTACTTC. Translation gives CASSRVGSPSVGEQYF.

The chain has TRBV2 and TRBJ1-1; D is unclear. This CDR3 region has 12 residues. V dropped 4 bases and J dropped 4 bases, with 7 bases sitting between them. Germline CDR1 SNHLY, CDR2 FYNNEI. The CDR3 nucleotides read TGTGCCAGCAGTGGGTCGGGCACTGAAGCTTTCTTT. Its protein is CASSGSGTEAFF.

This clone was seen at least ten times. The chain joins TRBV12-3 or TRBV12-4 to TRBJ2-2, with 9 bases matching TRBD1. V lost 5 bases and J lost 0; bases outside the gene matches: 4. This CDR3 comprises 16 residues. The CDR3 sequence is CASSHRDRANTGELFF. CDR3 sequence (DNA): TGTGCCAGCAGTCACCGGGACAGGGCGAACACCGGGGAGCTGTTTTTT.

The chain joins TRBV12-5 to TRBJ2-1, with 7 bases that match TRBD1. This CDR3 contains 15 residues. Germline V lookup: CDR1 LGHNT, CDR2 FRNRAP. Trimming at V came to 2 bases and at J to 3 bases, leaving 4 bases not matched to a gene. CDR3 amino acids: CASGLRQGDYNEQFF. For the CDR3, the DNA is TGTGCTAGTGGTTTGAGGCAGGGGGACTACAATGAGCAGTTCTTC.

This clone was counted many times. J is TRBJ2-1 and V is TRBV6-4; 13 nucleotides align to TRBD2. CDR1 is MRHNA, CDR2 SNTAGT, per germline. V gave up 4 bases and J gave up 4 bases; unmatched junction bases: 1. This CDR3 spans 15 amino acids. CDR3 region: CASSGTSGSYNEQFF. The CDR3 nucleotides read TGTGCCAGCAGTGGGACTAGCGGGAGTTACAATGAGCAGTTCTTC.

This chain connects TRBV20-1 to TRBJ2-1, with D uncertain. Germline V CDR1 and CDR2: DFQATT, SNEGSKA (reference sequence). This CDR3 is built from 14 residues. V lost 2 bases and J lost 8, with 16 bases in between. The CDR3 loop is CSARPGSRTDEQFF. DNA of the CDR3: TGCAGTGCTAGACCCGGTTCCCGTACTGATGAGCAGTTCTTC.

V is TRBV6-4 and J is TRBJ1-6; tentatively, D is TRBD1 (5 bases). Per germline, CDR1 MRHNA and CDR2 SNTAGT. V lost 8 bases, J lost 9 bases, and 11 bases lay in between. This CDR3 comprises 12 residues. This chain's CDR3 is CASGGFGSPLHF. In nucleotides, the CDR3 is TGTGCCAGCGGGGGGTTTGGTTCACCCCTCCACTTT.

This clone appeared a few times. The rearrangement joins TRBV28 to TRBJ1-2, with D possibly matching TRBD1 (5 bases). Between the trimmed V and J ends, which lost 5 bases and 7 bases, there was a span of 17 bases. The CDR3 covers 14 residues. Germline lookup yields CDR1 MDHEN and CDR2 SYDVKM. The DNA for the CDR3 is TGTGCCAGCAGTCAACCCGGGCAGGGTAGTGGCTACACCTTC. Its protein is CASSQPGQGSGYTF.

This clone was found a few times. The sample holds other DNA sequences that translate to the same CDR3. The chain uses TRBV27 and TRBJ1-2; TRBD1 might be the D (5 bases). Trimming cost V 2 bases and J 3 bases, with 16 bases left between them. The CDR3 consists of 16 residues. Looked up from germline, CDR1 is MNHEY and CDR2 is SMNVEV (reference sequence). Written as DNA, the CDR3 is TGTGCCAGCAGTTTAGATCGCCTCGGGGGTTACTATGGCTACACCTTC. Translation: CASSLDRLGGYYGYTF.

In its sample, this clone was seen a few times. V usage is TRBV6-2 or TRBV6-3 and J usage is TRBJ1-4; no clear D. This CDR3 is 11 amino acids long. Trimming cost V 5 bases and J 8 bases, with 6 bases left between them. In germline, CDR1 is MNHEY, CDR2 SVGEGT. CDR3 sequence reads: CASSTREKLFF. The CDR3 DNA follows: TGTGCCAGCAGTACACGCGAAAAACTGTTTTTT.